This paragraph reports one T cell receptor (beta chain). The data were obtained in a study of T-cell memory formation after mild COVID-19. TCRdb independently ran MiXCR on the 5' RACE reads; one entry per CDR3 protein. Of 100,000 to 150,000 distinct CDR3 sequences in the sample, 15% to 20% were seen once. Sequencing was performed on PBMCs or a T cell subset sorted from them (not recorded which). The sequence derives from a man between 18 and 29 years old who had mild COVID-19 (a few samples of this study predate the infection). Cell type and time point are not known.

CDR3 DNA: TGTGCCAGCAGCCTGGGAGGGGGGCCCTACGAGCAGTACTTC. It encodes CASSLGGGPYEQYF. V gene TRBV7-2 combines with J gene TRBJ2-7, with D possibly TRBD2 on 7 matching bases. This CDR3 region has 14 residues. Germline assignment: CDR1 SGHTA and CDR2 FQGNSA. V lost 5 bases to trimming and J lost 2 bases, with 13 bases between them.